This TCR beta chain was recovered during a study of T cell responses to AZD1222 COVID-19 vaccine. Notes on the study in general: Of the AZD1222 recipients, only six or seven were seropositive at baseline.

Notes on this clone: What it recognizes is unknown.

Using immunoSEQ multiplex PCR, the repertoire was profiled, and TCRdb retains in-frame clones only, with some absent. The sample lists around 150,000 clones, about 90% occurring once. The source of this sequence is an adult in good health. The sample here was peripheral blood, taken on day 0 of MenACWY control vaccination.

The CDR3 DNA reads as TGTGCCAGCAGCTTAGCGGGACAGGGGGCGGGCACTGAAGCTTTCTTT. Protein sequence: CASSLAGQGAGTEAFF. The genes are TRBV7-2 and TRBJ1-1; 12 positions match TRBD1. The ends lost 0 bases at V and 4 bases at J; junction bases unmatched: 3. The CDR3 length is 16 residues. Germline CDR1 and CDR2: SGHTA and FQGNSA.